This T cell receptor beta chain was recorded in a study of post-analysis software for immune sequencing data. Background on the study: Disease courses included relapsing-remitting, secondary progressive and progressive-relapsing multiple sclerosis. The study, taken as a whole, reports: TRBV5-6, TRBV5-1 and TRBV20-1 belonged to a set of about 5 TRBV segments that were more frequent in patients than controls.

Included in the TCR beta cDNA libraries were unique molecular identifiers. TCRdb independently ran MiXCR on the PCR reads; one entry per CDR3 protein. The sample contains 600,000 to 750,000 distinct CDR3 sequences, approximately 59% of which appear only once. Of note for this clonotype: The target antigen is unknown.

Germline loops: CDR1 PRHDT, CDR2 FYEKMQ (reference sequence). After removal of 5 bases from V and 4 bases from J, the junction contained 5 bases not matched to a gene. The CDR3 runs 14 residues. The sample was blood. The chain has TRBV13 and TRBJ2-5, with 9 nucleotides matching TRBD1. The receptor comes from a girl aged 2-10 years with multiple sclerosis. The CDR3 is CASSNQDRGETQYF. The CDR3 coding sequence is TGTGCCAGCAGCAACCAGGACAGGGGAGAGACCCAGTACTTC.